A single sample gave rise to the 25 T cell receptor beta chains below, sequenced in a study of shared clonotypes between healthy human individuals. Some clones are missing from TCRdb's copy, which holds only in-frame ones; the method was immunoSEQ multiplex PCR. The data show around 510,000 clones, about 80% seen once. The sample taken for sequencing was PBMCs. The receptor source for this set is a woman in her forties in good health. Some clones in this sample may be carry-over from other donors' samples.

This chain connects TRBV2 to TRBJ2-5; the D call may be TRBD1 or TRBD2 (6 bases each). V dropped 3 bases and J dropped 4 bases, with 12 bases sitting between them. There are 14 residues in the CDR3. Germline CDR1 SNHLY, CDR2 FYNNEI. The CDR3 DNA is TGTGCCAGCAGTGATCGCAGGGGAGGAGAGACCCAGTACTTC. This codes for CASSDRRGGETQYF. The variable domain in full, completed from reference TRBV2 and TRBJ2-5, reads EPEVTQTPSHQVTQMGQEVILRCVPISNHLYFYWYRQILGQKVEFLVSFYNNEISEKSEIFDDQFSVERPDGSNFTLKIRSTKLEDSAMYFCASSDRRGGETQYFGPGTRLLVL.

The CDR3 protein is CASSPYGGSSYEQYF. The CDR3 DNA sequence: TGTGCCAGCAGCCCGTATGGGGGCAGTTCCTACGAGCAGTACTTC. V gene TRBV11-1 combines with J gene TRBJ2-7; maybe TRBD1 (6 bases). CDR1 is SGHAT, CDR2 FQDESV, per germline (reference sequence). Trimming removed 5 bases from V and 1 base from J, with 15 bases in between. CDR3 length: 15 residues.

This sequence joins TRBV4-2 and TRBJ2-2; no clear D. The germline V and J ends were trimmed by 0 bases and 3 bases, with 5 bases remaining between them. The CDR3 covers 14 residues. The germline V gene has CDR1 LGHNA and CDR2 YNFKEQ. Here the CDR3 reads CASSQETYTGELFF. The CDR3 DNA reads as TGTGCCAGCAGCCAAGAGACTTACACCGGGGAGCTGTTTTTT.

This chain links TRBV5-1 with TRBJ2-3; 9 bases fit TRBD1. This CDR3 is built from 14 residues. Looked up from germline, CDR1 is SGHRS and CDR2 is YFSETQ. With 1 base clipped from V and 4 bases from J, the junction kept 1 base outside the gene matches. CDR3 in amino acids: CASSLRQGADTQYF. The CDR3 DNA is TGCGCCAGCAGCTTGAGACAGGGGGCAGATACGCAGTATTTT.

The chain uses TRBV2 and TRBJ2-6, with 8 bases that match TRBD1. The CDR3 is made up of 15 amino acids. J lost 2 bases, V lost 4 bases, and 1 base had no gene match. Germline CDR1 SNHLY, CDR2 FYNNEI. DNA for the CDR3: TGTGCCAGCAGTGGGACAGGGACTGGGGCCAACGTCCTGACTTTC. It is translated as CASSGTGTGANVLTF.

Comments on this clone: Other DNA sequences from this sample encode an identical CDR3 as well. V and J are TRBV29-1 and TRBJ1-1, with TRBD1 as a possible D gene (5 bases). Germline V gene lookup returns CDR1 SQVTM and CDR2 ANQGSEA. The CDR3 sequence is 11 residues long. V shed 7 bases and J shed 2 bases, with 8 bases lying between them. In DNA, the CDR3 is TGCAGCGGGGGACGTAACACTGAAGCTTTCTTT. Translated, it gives CSGGRNTEAFF.

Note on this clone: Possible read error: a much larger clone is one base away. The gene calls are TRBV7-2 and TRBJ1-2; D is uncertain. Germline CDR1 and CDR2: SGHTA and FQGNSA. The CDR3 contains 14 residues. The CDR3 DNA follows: TGTGCCAGCAGCTTATCAGCCTTTAACTATGGCTACGCCTTC. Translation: CASSLSAFNYGYAF.

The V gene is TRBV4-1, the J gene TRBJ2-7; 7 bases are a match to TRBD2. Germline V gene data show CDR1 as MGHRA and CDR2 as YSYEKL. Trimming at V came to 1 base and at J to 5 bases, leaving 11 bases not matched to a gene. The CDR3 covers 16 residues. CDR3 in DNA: TGCGCCAGCAGCCAAGCGTTTGGGCGGGAGCTCGACGAGCAGTACTTC. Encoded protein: CASSQAFGRELDEQYF.

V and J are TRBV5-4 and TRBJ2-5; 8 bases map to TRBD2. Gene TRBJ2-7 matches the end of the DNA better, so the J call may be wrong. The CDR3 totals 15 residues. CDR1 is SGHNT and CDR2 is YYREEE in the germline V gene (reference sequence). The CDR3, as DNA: TGTGCCAGCAGCCCACGGGGGACTAGTCTCTACGAGCAGTACTTC. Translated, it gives CASSPRGTSLYEQYF.

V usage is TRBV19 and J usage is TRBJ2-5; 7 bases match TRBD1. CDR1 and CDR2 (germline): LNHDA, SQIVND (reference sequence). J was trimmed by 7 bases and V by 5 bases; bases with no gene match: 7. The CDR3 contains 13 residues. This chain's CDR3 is CASSSTGPTTQYF. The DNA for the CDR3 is TGTGCCAGTAGTTCGACAGGGCCGACGACCCAGTACTTC.

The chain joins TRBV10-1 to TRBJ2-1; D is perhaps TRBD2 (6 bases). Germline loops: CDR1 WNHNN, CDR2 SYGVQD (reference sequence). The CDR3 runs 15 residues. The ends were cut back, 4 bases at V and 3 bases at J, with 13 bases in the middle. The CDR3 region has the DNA TGCGCCAGCAGTGTACCGGGACTTCGCTACAATGAGCAGTTCTTC. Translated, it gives CASSVPGLRYNEQFF.

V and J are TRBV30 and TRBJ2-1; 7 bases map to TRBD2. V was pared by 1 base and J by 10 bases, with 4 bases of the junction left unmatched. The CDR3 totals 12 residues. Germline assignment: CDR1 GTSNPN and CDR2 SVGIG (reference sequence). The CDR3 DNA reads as TGTGCCTGGAGTGCCCGACTAGCCGAGCAGTTCTTC. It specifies CAWSARLAEQFF.

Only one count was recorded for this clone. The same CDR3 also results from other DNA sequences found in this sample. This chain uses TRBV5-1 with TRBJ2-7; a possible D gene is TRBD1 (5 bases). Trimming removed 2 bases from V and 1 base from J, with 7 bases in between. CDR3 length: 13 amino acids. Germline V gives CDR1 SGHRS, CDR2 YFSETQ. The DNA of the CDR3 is TGCGCCAGCAGCTTAACAGGTTCCTACGAGCAGTACTTC. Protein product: CASSLTGSYEQYF.

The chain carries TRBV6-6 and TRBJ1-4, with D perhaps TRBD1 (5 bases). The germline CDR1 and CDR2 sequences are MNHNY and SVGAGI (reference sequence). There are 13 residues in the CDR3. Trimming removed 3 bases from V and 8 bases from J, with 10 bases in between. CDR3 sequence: CASSYGGWEKLFF. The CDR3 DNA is TGTGCCAGCAGTTATGGGGGTTGGGAAAAACTGTTTTTT.

CDR3 loop: CASSTSGSSPSTDTQYF. The CDR3 DNA reads TGTGCCAGTAGTACTTCCGGGAGCTCACCTAGCACAGATACGCAGTATTTT. The chain couples TRBV19 to TRBJ2-3; TRBD2 is a possible D gene (6 bases). The V gene's germline CDR1 is LNHDA and CDR2 SQIVND (reference sequence). V lost 4 bases, J lost 0 bases, and 17 bases lay in between. The CDR3 totals 17 residues.

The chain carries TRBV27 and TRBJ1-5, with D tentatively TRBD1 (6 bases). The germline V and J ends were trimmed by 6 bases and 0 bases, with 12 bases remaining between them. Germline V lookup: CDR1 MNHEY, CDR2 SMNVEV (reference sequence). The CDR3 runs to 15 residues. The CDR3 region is CASSLGGYSNQPQHF. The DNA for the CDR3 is TGTGCCAGCAGCCTAGGGGGGTATAGCAATCAGCCCCAGCATTTT.

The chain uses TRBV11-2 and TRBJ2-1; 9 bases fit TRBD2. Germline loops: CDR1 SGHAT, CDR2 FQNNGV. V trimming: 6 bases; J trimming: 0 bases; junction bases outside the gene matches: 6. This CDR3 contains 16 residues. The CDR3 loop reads CASRNSGRGSYNEQFF. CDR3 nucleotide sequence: TGTGCCAGCAGGAATAGCGGGAGAGGCTCCTACAATGAGCAGTTCTTC.

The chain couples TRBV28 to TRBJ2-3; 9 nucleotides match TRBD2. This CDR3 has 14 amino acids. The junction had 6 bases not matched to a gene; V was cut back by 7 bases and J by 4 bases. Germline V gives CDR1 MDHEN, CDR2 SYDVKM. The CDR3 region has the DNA TGTGCCAGCACCATAGCGGGAGTGGCAGATACGCAGTATTTT. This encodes CASTIAGVADTQYF.

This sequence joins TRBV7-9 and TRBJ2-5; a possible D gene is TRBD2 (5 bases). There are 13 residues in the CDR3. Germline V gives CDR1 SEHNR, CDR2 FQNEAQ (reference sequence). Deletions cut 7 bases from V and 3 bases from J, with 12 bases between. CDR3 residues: CASIFGGEETQYF. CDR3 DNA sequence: TGTGCCAGCATCTTCGGAGGCGAAGAGACCCAGTACTTC.

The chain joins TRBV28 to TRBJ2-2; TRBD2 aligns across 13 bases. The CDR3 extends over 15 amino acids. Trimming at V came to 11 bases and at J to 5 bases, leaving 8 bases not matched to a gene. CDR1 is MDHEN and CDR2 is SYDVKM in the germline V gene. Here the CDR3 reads CAGRRTSGRTGELFF. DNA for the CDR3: TGTGCCGGACGACGGACTAGCGGGAGAACCGGGGAGCTGTTTTTT.

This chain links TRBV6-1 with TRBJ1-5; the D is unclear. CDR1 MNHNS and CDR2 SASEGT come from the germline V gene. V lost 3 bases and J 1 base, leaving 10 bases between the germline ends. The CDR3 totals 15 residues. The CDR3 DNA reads TGTGCCAGCAGTGACTGGAGGAAGAGCAATCAGCCCCAGCATTTT. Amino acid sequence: CASSDWRKSNQPQHF.

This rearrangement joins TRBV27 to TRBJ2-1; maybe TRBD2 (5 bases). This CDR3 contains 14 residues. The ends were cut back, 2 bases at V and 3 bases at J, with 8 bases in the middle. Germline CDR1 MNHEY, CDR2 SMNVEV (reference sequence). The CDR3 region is CASSLADFYNEQFF. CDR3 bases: TGTGCCAGCAGTTTAGCGGACTTCTACAATGAGCAGTTCTTC.

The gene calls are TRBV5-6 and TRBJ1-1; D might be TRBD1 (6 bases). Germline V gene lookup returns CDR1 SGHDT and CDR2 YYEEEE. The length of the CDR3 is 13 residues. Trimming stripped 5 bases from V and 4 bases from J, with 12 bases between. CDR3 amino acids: CASSIEQGTEAFF. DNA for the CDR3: TGTGCCAGCAGTATAGAACAGGGCACTGAAGCTTTCTTT.

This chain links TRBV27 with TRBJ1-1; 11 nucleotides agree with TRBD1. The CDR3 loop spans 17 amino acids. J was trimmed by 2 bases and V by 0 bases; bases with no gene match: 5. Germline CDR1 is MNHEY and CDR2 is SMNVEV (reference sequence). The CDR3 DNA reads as TGTGCCAGCAGTTTATCGACCGGGACAGGGGGAAACACTGAAGCTTTCTTT. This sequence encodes CASSLSTGTGGNTEAFF.

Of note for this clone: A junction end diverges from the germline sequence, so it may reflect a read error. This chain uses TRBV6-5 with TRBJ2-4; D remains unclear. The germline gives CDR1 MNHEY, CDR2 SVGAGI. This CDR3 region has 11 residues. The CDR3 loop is CAAEPKNIQYF. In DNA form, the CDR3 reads TGCGCGGCAGAGCCCAAAAACATTCAGTACTTC.